A single sample gave rise to the 20 T cell receptor beta chains below, sequenced in a study of T cell responses to AZD1222 COVID-19 vaccine. Clones were sequenced by immunoSEQ multiplex PCR, and TCRdb holds only the in-frame ones, with some missing. The sample shows 80,000 to 100,000 clones, roughly 85% of them seen only once. Sequenced here: peripheral blood, sampled 28 days after the second AZD1222 dose. Receptors were obtained from an adult who received the AZD1222 COVID-19 vaccine.

The chain is built from TRBV12-3 or TRBV12-4 and TRBJ1-1; D possibly corresponds to TRBD1 (5 bases). Trimming left V 5 bases short and J 8 bases short, with 9 bases between. The CDR3 has 11 amino acids. The CDR3 DNA reads as TGTGCCAGCAGTCTAAGGACAGAAGCTTTCTTT. Amino acid sequence: CASSLRTEAFF.

This rearrangement joins TRBV19 to TRBJ2-3, with D unclear. Germline CDR1 reads LNHDA; CDR2 reads SQIVND (reference sequence). The CDR3 contains 16 residues. V was pared by 4 bases and J by 0 bases, with 14 bases between. The CDR3 loop is CASSRADLTSTDTQYF. CDR3 nucleotide sequence: TGTGCCAGTAGTAGGGCAGACTTAACTAGCACAGATACGCAGTATTTT.

The chain joins TRBV6-2 or TRBV6-3 to TRBJ1-1; tentative D call: TRBD1 (5 bases). This CDR3 is 15 amino acids long. The germline V gene has CDR1 MNHEY and CDR2 SVGEGT. Between the trimmed V and J ends, which lost 0 bases and 1 base, there was a span of 9 bases. CDR3 bases: TGTGCCAGCAGTTACTCCAAGAGGGGGAACACTGAAGCTTTCTTT. The encoded protein is CASSYSKRGNTEAFF.

This clone was observed once. J is TRBJ2-7 and V is TRBV6-5, with D perhaps matching TRBD1 or TRBD2 (5 bases each). The CDR3 totals 16 residues. From germline, CDR1 is MNHEY and CDR2 SVGAGI. V lost 0 bases to trimming and J lost 4 bases, with 16 bases between them. CDR3 residues: CASSYSQGESNYEQYF. DNA of the CDR3: TGTGCCAGCAGTTACTCGCAAGGGGAGTCGAATTACGAGCAGTACTTC.

This chain connects TRBV11-3 to TRBJ1-6, with TRBD1 identical over 7 bases. The CDR3 has 14 amino acids. Germline trimming cut 6 bases from V and 7 bases from J; bases unmatched to any gene: 6. Germline V gives CDR1 SGHNT, CDR2 YENEEA. The CDR3 loop reads CASSQGDINSPLHF. CDR3 DNA sequence: TGTGCCAGCAGTCAGGGGGACATCAATTCACCCCTCCACTTT.

The chain employs TRBV11-3 and TRBJ2-1, with 7 bases fitting TRBD1. Germline-derived CDR1 and CDR2 are SGHNT and YENEEA. The junction had 2 bases not matched to a gene; V was cut back by 5 bases and J by 4 bases. This CDR3 is built from 13 residues. The CDR3 DNA reads as TGTGCCAGCAGCCCGGGACAGTACAATGAGCAGTTCTTC. It is translated as CASSPGQYNEQFF.

This chain links TRBV7-2 with TRBJ2-1; TRBD2 is a possible D gene (6 bases). Germline CDR1 is SGHTA and CDR2 is FQGNSA. V lost 5 bases and J 6 bases, leaving 23 bases between the germline ends. There are 17 residues in the CDR3. The CDR3 nucleotides read TGTGCCAGCAGCCCACCGGCCGCGACTAGGAGCAGCAATGAGCAGTTCTTC. It codes for CASSPPAATRSSNEQFF. Complete variable domain (other parts from reference TRBV7-2 and TRBJ2-1): GAGVSQSPSNKVTEKGKDVELRCDPISGHTALYWYRQSLGQGLEFLIYFQGNSAPDKSGLPSDRFSAERTGGSVSTLTIQRTQQEDSAVYLCASSPPAATRSSNEQFFGPGTRLTVL.

The chain is built from TRBV30 and TRBJ1-3, with 11 bases fitting TRBD1. In germline, CDR1 is GTSNPN, CDR2 SVGIG (reference sequence). This CDR3 has 14 residues. The ends lost 8 bases at V and 0 bases at J; junction bases unmatched: 3. The CDR3 region has the DNA TGTGCCATGGGGACAGGGGGCTCTGGAAACACCATATATTTT. Translated, it gives CAMGTGGSGNTIYF.

This clone showed up just once. This rearrangement joins TRBV11-2 to TRBJ2-2; tentative D call: TRBD2 (6 bases). V gave up 1 base and J gave up 4 bases, with 10 bases separating them. CDR1 SGHAT and CDR2 FQNNGV come from the germline V gene. This CDR3 comprises 15 residues. The CDR3 bases are TGTGCCAGCAGCTTAGTACTAGCAGGCACCGGGGAGCTGTTTTTT. Protein sequence: CASSLVLAGTGELFF.

This clone occurred a few times. This sequence joins TRBV5-1 and TRBJ2-1; 8 bases match TRBD1. Germline lookup yields CDR1 SGHRS and CDR2 YFSETQ. V trimming: 0 bases; J trimming: 8 bases; junction bases outside the gene matches: 10. The CDR3 is 16 amino acids. In DNA, the CDR3 is TGCGCCAGCAGCTTGGGCGTGGACAGGGTTAACGATGAGCAGTTCTTC. It encodes CASSLGVDRVNDEQFF.

This chain uses TRBV14 with TRBJ1-6, with D unclear. This CDR3 is built from 16 residues. CDR1 SGHDN and CDR2 FVKESK come from the germline V gene. The ends were cut back, 1 base at V and 3 bases at J, with 10 bases in the middle. CDR3 amino acids: CASSQGGAVYNSPLHF. The CDR3 region has the DNA TGTGCCAGCAGCCAAGGGGGTGCGGTCTATAATTCACCCCTCCACTTT.

The rearrangement uses TRBV13 and TRBJ1-1; no reliable D call. Germline V gene sequence: CDR1 PRHDT, CDR2 FYEKMQ (reference sequence). There are 13 residues in the CDR3. Trimming removed 4 bases at V and 4 bases at J, with 10 bases between. CDR3 sequence reads: CASSSKGLTEAFF. CDR3 bases: TGTGCCAGCAGCTCAAAGGGCCTCACTGAAGCTTTCTTT.

This clone was detected once. The chain carries TRBV9 and TRBJ1-5, with unresolved D. CDR1 and CDR2 from the germline V gene are SGDLS and YYNGEE. The CDR3 totals 14 residues. Trimming removed 4 bases from V and 5 bases from J, with 13 bases in between. The CDR3 sequence is CASSSRPEDQPQHF. For the CDR3, the DNA is TGTGCCAGCAGCTCCAGACCCGAAGATCAGCCCCAGCATTTT.

The J gene is TRBJ2-1, the V gene TRBV5-8; TRBD2 might be the D (6 bases). CDR3 length: 15 residues. Trimming left V 5 bases short and J 3 bases short, with 15 bases between. In germline, CDR1 is SGHTS, CDR2 YDEGEE. The CDR3 DNA reads as TGTGCCAGCAGTTTCGCGGGACTCAACTACAATGAGCAGTTCTTC. As protein: CASSFAGLNYNEQFF. Using reference TRBV5-8 and TRBJ2-1 for the parts outside the CDR3, the full variable domain is EAGVTQSPTHLIKTRGQQATLRCSPISGHTSVYWYQQALGLGLQFLLWYDEGEERNRGNFPPRFSGRQFPNYSSELNVNALELEDSALYLCASSFAGLNYNEQFFGPGTRLTVL.

Turning to this clone: Other nucleotide sequences from this sample produce the same CDR3. The rearrangement joins TRBV28 to TRBJ1-2; the D gene is possibly TRBD1 (6 bases). V was clipped by 1 base and J by 4 bases, with 10 bases between them. The CDR3 loop spans 14 amino acids. Germline values: CDR1 MDHEN, CDR2 SYDVKM. CDR3 amino acids: CASSLSGAGYGYTF. DNA for the CDR3: TGTGCCAGCAGTTTATCGGGGGCCGGCTATGGCTACACCTTC.

This clone showed up just a few times. The chain links TRBV18 to TRBJ1-2; 9 bases are a match to TRBD1. Looked up from germline, CDR1 is KGHSH and CDR2 is LQKENI. V was clipped by 3 bases and J by 7 bases; unmatched bases: 12. This CDR3 contains 16 residues. The CDR3 sequence: CASSPWDRAEMSGYTF. In nucleotides, the CDR3 is TGTGCCAGCTCACCTTGGGACAGGGCCGAGATGAGTGGCTACACCTTC. Full variable domain (missing parts from reference TRBV18 and TRBJ1-2): NAGVMQNPRHLVRRRGQEARLRCSPMKGHSHVYWYRQLPEEGLKFMVYLQKENIIDESGMPKERFSAEFPKEGPSILRIQQVVRGDSAAYFCASSPWDRAEMSGYTFGSGTRLTVV.

This clone was seen once. Other DNA sequences in the sample encode the same CDR3. CDR3: CSVEVQGNTEAFF. Here the CDR3 DNA reads TGCAGCGTTGAGGTTCAAGGTAATACTGAAGCTTTCTTT. This chain joins TRBV29-1 and TRBJ1-1; D remains unclear. V dropped 3 bases and J dropped 5 bases, with 13 bases sitting between them. The CDR3 runs 13 residues. Germline V CDR1 and CDR2: SQVTM, ANQGSEA. The complete variable domain, with remaining parts taken from reference TRBV29-1 and TRBJ1-1, reads SAVISQKPSRDICQRGTSLTIQCQVDSQVTMMFWYRQQPGQSLTLIATANQGSEATYESGFVIDKFPISRPNLTFSTLTVSNMSPEDSSIYLCSVEVQGNTEAFFGQGTRLTVV.

V usage is TRBV28 and J usage is TRBJ1-4; D not certain. With 11 bases removed from V and 3 bases from J, the gap between germline ends came to 13 bases. Germline assignment: CDR1 MDHEN and CDR2 SYDVKM. CDR3 length equals 13 residues. CDR3 bases: TGTGCCTGCAAGACGGCGGCTAATGAAAAACTGTTTTTT. Its protein product is CACKTAANEKLFF.

The chain is built from TRBV15 and TRBJ1-3; 9 bases fit TRBD1. Trimming removed 5 bases from V and 0 bases from J; junction bases left unmatched: 8. CDR1 LNHNV and CDR2 YYDKDF come from the germline V gene (reference sequence). CDR3 size: 17 residues. DNA for the CDR3: TGTGCCACCAGCGCACAGGGGGCCCCCAGCTCTGGAAACACCATATATTTT. This codes for CATSAQGAPSSGNTIYF.

This chain joins TRBV5-4 and TRBJ1-4, with D unresolved. This CDR3 comprises 16 residues. Germline assignment: CDR1 SGHNT and CDR2 YYREEE (reference sequence). Trimming pared 4 bases from V and 3 bases from J, leaving 16 bases between. Here the CDR3 reads CASSAAGFGANEKLFF. The CDR3 bases are TGTGCCAGCAGCGCCGCGGGGTTTGGTGCTAATGAAAAACTGTTTTTT.